A single sample is the source of the 5 T cell receptor beta chains below, sequenced in a study of CD8+ T cells in alopecia areata. cDNA serving as the sequencing template came from extracted, reverse transcribed RNA. Clones were sequenced by immunoSEQ multiplex PCR, and TCRdb holds only the in-frame ones, with some missing. The repertoire holds 80,000 to 100,000 clones, with 35% to 45% as singletons. Sequenced: CD4+ T cells sorted from blood. The receptors shown here come from a human donor with alopecia areata.

The chain is built from TRBV7-2 and TRBJ2-7, with D possibly called TRBD1 or TRBD2 (7 bases each). The germline CDR1 and CDR2 sequences are SGHTA and FQGNSA. The length of the CDR3 is 15 residues. V shed 7 bases and J shed 3 bases, with 19 bases lying between them. In nucleotides, the CDR3 is TGTGCCAGCACCCGAGGCGGGGGACAGAACTACGAGCAGTACTTC. Its protein product is CASTRGGGQNYEQYF.

The rearrangement uses TRBV2 and TRBJ2-1; 9 bases align to TRBD2. CDR1 is SNHLY and CDR2 is FYNNEI in the germline V gene. This CDR3 has 15 residues. Trimming took 6 bases from V and 10 from J; bases not matched to a gene: 13. The DNA for the CDR3 is TGTGCCAGCAGCCCGATGCGGGGGGGGCCGCGGGAGCAGTTCTTC. It translates to CASSPMRGGPREQFF.

The V gene is TRBV28, the J gene TRBJ2-7; D possibly corresponds to TRBD1 (5 bases). Germline lookup yields CDR1 MDHEN and CDR2 SYDVKM. V lost 4 bases, J lost 2 bases, and 9 bases lay in between. This CDR3 has 13 residues. The CDR3 spells CASSSGFPYEQYF. The DNA of the CDR3 is TGTGCCAGCAGTTCAGGGTTCCCCTACGAGCAGTACTTC.

The chain combines TRBV29-1 with TRBJ2-5; no clear D. Trimming took off 1 base at V and 0 bases at J, with 12 bases between the two ends. CDR3 length equals 15 residues. Looked up from germline, CDR1 is SQVTM and CDR2 is ANQGSEA. DNA for the CDR3: TGCAGCGTTGAAGGTACAGAATCGTACCAAGAGACCCAGTACTTC. It encodes CSVEGTESYQETQYF.

CDR3 nucleotides: TGTGCCTGGAGTAGGAGGTCTGGGGCCAACGTCCTGACTTTC. Translation: CAWSRRSGANVLTF. The V gene is TRBV30, the J gene TRBJ2-6; D possibly corresponds to TRBD2 (5 bases). Germline V lookup: CDR1 GTSNPN, CDR2 SVGIG (reference sequence). CDR3 size: 14 residues. V was shortened by 2 bases and J by 1 base, with 6 bases between the two germline ends.